Sequencing of this T cell receptor beta chain was carried out in a study of blood T cell repertoires in COVID-19. Across the study: The origin of the acute and convalescent COVID-19 samples was the United States, Italy and Spain. In each case, the material was cDNA or gDNA derived from T cells, B-cell-depleted T cells, or PBMCs.

Source study methods: By means of reference gene primer amplification, nucleated cell counts were estimated. This table comes from immunoSEQ multiplex PCR, and its TCRdb copy is limited to in-frame clones, with some not included. V and J calls and clone size come straight from that table; D and trimming were deduced from the DNA. The data show 35,000 to 45,000 clones, with 76% seen just once and 8.5% to 9% held by the top ten. The V end was cut by 10 bases, the J end by 3 bases, with 21 bases between. The CDR3 is made up of 15 amino acids. Germline V gene sequence: CDR1 MDHEN, CDR2 SYDVKM. Sequencing was done on a sample of peripheral blood. The chain has TRBV28 and TRBJ1-1, with D perhaps TRBD1 (6 bases). The receptor was derived from a man aged 65 to 79 with active or convalescent COVID-19. The DNA for the CDR3 is TGTGCCACCAGACCGGGGGGCGCATGGGACACTGAAGCTTTCTTT. Protein product: CATRPGGAWDTEAFF.